The T cell receptor (beta chain) under discussion was sequenced for a study of blood T cell repertoires in COVID-19. About the research overall: Whether acute or convalescent, the COVID-19 samples came from the United States, Italy and Spain. T cells, B-cell-depleted T cells, or PBMCs supplied cDNA or gDNA.

Germline CDR1 reads LGHDT; CDR2 reads YNNKEL (reference sequence). The CDR3 is 20 amino acids. Trimming took 1 base from V and 0 from J, leaving 21 bases between them. As handled by the study authors: Amplifying reference gene primers gave estimates of nucleated cell counts. Assay: immunoSEQ multiplex PCR; the TCRdb copy retains only in-frame clones and omits some. D and trimming were read from the DNA, whereas the V and J calls and clone size are those reported in that table. The sample lists just under 350,000 clones, 65% to 85% occurring once. The TCR was taken from a man aged 25-45 years with active or convalescent COVID-19. This chain joins TRBV3-1 (or the pseudogene TRBV3-2) and TRBJ2-2, with D possibly being TRBD2 (5 bases). The material sequenced was peripheral blood. This CDR3 reads CASSQGPDCRTGANTGELFF. In nucleotides, the CDR3 is TGTGCCAGCAGCCAAGGCCCGGACTGCCGGACCGGCGCGAACACCGGGGAGCTGTTTTTT.